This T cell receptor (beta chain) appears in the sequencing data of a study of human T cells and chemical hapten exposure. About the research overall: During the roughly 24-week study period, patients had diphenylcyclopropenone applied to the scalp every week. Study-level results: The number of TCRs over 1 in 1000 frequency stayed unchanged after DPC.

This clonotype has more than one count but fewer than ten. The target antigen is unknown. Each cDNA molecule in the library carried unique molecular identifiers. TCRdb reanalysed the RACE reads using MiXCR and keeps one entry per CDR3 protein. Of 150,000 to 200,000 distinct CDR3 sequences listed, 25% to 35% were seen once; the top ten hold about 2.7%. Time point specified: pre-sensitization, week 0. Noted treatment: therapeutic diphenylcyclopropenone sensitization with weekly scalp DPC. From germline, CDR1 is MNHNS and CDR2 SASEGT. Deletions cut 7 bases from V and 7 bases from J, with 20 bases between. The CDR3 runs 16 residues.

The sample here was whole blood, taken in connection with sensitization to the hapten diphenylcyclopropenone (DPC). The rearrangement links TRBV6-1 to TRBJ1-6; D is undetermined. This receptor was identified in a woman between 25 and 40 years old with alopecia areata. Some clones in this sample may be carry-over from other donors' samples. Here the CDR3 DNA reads TGTGCCAGCAAGGCGGTTGTGACCCCCTCGAATTCACCCCTCCACTTT. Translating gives CASKAVVTPSNSPLHF.